This passage covers 27 T cell receptor beta chains from one sample sequenced in a study of OX40 agonist ivuxolimab in advanced cancers. Some clones are missing from TCRdb's copy, which holds only in-frame ones; the method was immunoSEQ multiplex PCR. Seen here are tens of thousands of clones, about nine tenths observed once, and the top ten hold 25%. The input for sequencing was CD4+ or CD8+ T cells sorted from blood, taken in a trial of the OX40 agonist ivuxolimab. The receptors shown here come from an adult with an advanced solid tumor such as melanoma, head and neck, liver or kidney cancer.

The chain carries TRBV5-5 and TRBJ2-3; D possibly matches TRBD1 or TRBD2 (5 bases each). The CDR3 is made up of 16 amino acids. Trimming shortened V by 4 bases and J by 2 bases, and 17 bases separated the two germline ends. Germline V lookup: CDR1 SGHKS, CDR2 YYEKEE (reference sequence). CDR3 protein: CASSPGWGMDTDTQYF. As DNA, the CDR3 is TGTGCCAGCAGCCCCGGGTGGGGGATGGACACAGATACGCAGTATTTT.

This sequence joins TRBV5-8 and TRBJ2-7; D may be TRBD1 (6 bases). Trimming pared 2 bases from V and 3 bases from J, leaving 9 bases between. The germline V gene has CDR1 SGHTS and CDR2 YDEGEE. This CDR3 is 13 amino acids long. The CDR3 sequence is CASSFRQDYEQYF. The CDR3 coding sequence is TGTGCCAGCAGCTTCCGACAGGACTACGAGCAGTACTTC.

The V gene is TRBV9, the J gene TRBJ1-3; D is possibly TRBD1 (5 bases). From germline, CDR1 is SGDLS and CDR2 YYNGEE. This CDR3 region has 15 residues. Trimming shortened V by 0 bases and J by 0 bases, and 7 bases separated the two germline ends. For the CDR3, the DNA is TGTGCCAGCAGCGTAGGAGGGGACTCTGGAAACACCATATATTTT. Protein product: CASSVGGDSGNTIYF.

The rearrangement uses TRBV9 and TRBJ2-5; tentative D call: TRBD1 (7 bases). V gave up 2 bases and J gave up 5 bases, with 16 bases separating them. CDR1 SGDLS and CDR2 YYNGEE come from the germline V gene. CDR3 length: 15 residues. CDR3 coding DNA: TGTGCCAGCAGCGTTACCTTACAGGGGAGGGAGACCCAGTACTTC. Its protein product is CASSVTLQGRETQYF.

The rearrangement links TRBV4-3 to TRBJ2-5; 9 bases map to TRBD1. The CDR3 extends over 15 amino acids. Germline loops: CDR1 LGHNA, CDR2 YSLEER. The V segment lost 1 base and the J segment 5 bases; nucleotides outside the gene matches: 5. This CDR3 reads CASSQGRGTGETQYF. For the CDR3, the DNA is TGCGCCAGCAGCCAAGGTAGAGGGACAGGGGAGACCCAGTACTTC.

V is TRBV5-5 and J is TRBJ1-1, with D maybe TRBD1 (6 bases). Trimming cost V 4 bases and J 4 bases, with 14 bases left between them. Germline-derived CDR1 and CDR2 are SGHKS and YYEKEE (reference sequence). This CDR3 contains 14 residues. This chain's CDR3 is CASSPRDTSTEAFF. The CDR3 bases are TGTGCCAGCAGCCCCCGGGACACTAGCACTGAAGCTTTCTTT.

The V and J genes are TRBV7-8 and TRBJ1-4; the match to TRBD1 covers 12 bases. The germline gives CDR1 SGHVS, CDR2 FQNEAQ. The CDR3 spans 18 residues. The ends lost 6 bases at V and 3 bases at J; junction bases unmatched: 11. The CDR3 sequence: CASRRRTGQGASNEKLFF. The CDR3 nucleotides are TGTGCCAGCAGACGGCGAACGGGACAGGGGGCGTCTAATGAAAAACTGTTTTTT.

The V and J genes are TRBV2 and TRBJ2-1; D remains ambiguous. CDR1 is SNHLY and CDR2 is FYNNEI in the germline V gene. The CDR3 is 12 residues long. Trimming removed 5 bases from V and 10 bases from J, with 12 bases in between. CDR3 region: CASSTPAREQFF. CDR3 nucleotide sequence: TGTGCCAGCAGTACTCCCGCGCGGGAGCAGTTCTTC.

The gene calls are TRBV30 and TRBJ1-1; D remains unclear. Germline V lookup: CDR1 GTSNPN, CDR2 SVGIG (reference sequence). The length of the CDR3 is 13 residues. V shed 0 bases and J shed 2 bases, with 7 bases lying between them. The DNA for the CDR3 is TGTGCCTGGAGTGTAGCGGATAACACTGAAGCTTTCTTT. Residues: CAWSVADNTEAFF.

This chain uses TRBV9 with TRBJ2-7; weak D call: TRBD2 (5 bases). The germline V and J ends were trimmed by 0 bases and 2 bases, with 12 bases remaining between them. CDR3 length: 15 residues. CDR1 and CDR2 from the germline V gene are SGDLS and YYNGEE. CDR3 loop: CASSVDGLTTYEQYF. CDR3 in DNA: TGTGCCAGCAGCGTAGATGGACTGACTACCTACGAGCAGTACTTC.

This chain links TRBV7-9 with TRBJ2-1, with D perhaps matching TRBD1 (6 bases). Germline-derived CDR1 and CDR2 are SEHNR and FQNEAQ (reference sequence). The CDR3 covers 15 residues. Trimming took 1 base from V and 6 from J, leaving 13 bases between them. In DNA, the CDR3 is TGTGCCAGCAGCTTAGTAGGGGGACGTTCCAATGAGCAGTTCTTC. Its protein is CASSLVGGRSNEQFF.

This chain joins TRBV5-4 and TRBJ2-1; 10 bases match TRBD1. Germline CDR1 SGHNT, CDR2 YYREEE (reference sequence). The CDR3 is 15 residues long. J lost 8 bases, V lost 1 base, and 6 bases had no gene match. CDR3 residues: CASSLKGQGSHEQFF. DNA of the CDR3: TGTGCCAGCAGCTTGAAGGGACAGGGGAGTCATGAGCAGTTCTTC.

Points on this clone: A read error may produce the germline difference seen at one junction end. The rearrangement uses TRBV4-2 and TRBJ2-5; D may be TRBD1 or TRBD2 (6 bases each). Germline CDR1 reads LGHNA; CDR2 reads YNFKEQ. The CDR3 is 15 amino acids. The CDR3 DNA sequence: TGTGCCAGCAGCCAAGAGATTTTATCTGGACTGGAGGGGGACTTC. This codes for CASSQEILSGLEGDF.

V is TRBV27 and J is TRBJ1-1, with D possibly matching TRBD1 (6 bases). CDR1 and CDR2 (germline): MNHEY, SMNVEV (reference sequence). Trimming stripped 2 bases from V and 5 bases from J, with 12 bases between. The CDR3 consists of 14 residues. CDR3 protein: CASSLGGGGTEAFF. The CDR3 coding sequence is TGTGCCAGCAGTTTAGGAGGGGGGGGGACTGAAGCTTTCTTT.

The rearrangement joins TRBV13 to TRBJ2-7, with D maybe TRBD2 (5 bases). Germline-derived CDR1 and CDR2 are PRHDT and FYEKMQ (reference sequence). The CDR3 has 13 amino acids. The V end was cut by 2 bases, the J end by 3 bases, with 8 bases between. The CDR3 region is CASSLRDGYEQYF. The DNA for the CDR3 is TGTGCCAGCAGCTTACGGGATGGCTACGAGCAGTACTTC.

The J gene is TRBJ2-3, the V gene TRBV9; a weak D match, TRBD1 (6 bases). The CDR3 contains 18 residues. Germline CDR1 SGDLS, CDR2 YYNGEE. V shed 3 bases and J shed 4 bases, with 24 bases lying between them. CDR3 bases: TGTGCCAGCAGCGAAAGGGGGACGCGCAGCGTTTTGTCAGATACGCAGTATTTT. Its protein product is CASSERGTRSVLSDTQYF.

The chain couples TRBV6-5 to TRBJ1-1, with 8 nucleotides matching TRBD1. This CDR3 spans 15 amino acids. CDR1 is MNHEY, CDR2 SVGAGI, per germline. J lost 1 base, V lost 6 bases, and 7 bases had no gene match. CDR3 amino acids: CASSPGQGSNTEAFF. CDR3 DNA: TGTGCCAGCAGCCCTGGACAGGGTTCGAACACTGAAGCTTTCTTT.

The V gene is TRBV14, the J gene TRBJ1-2, with D uncertain. The CDR3 sequence is 17 residues long. In germline, CDR1 is SGHDN, CDR2 FVKESK. V lost 1 base, J lost 8 bases, and 23 bases lay in between. The CDR3 reads CASSQGVSTSRIYGYTF. CDR3 sequence (DNA): TGTGCCAGCAGCCAAGGTGTCAGTACTTCGAGGATCTACGGCTACACCTTC.

The chain joins TRBV4-1 to TRBJ2-1; a possible D gene is TRBD2 (6 bases). V was trimmed by 5 bases and J by 4 bases, leaving 9 bases between them. Germline lookup yields CDR1 MGHRA and CDR2 YSYEKL. The length of the CDR3 is 13 residues. CDR3 nucleotides: TGCGCCAGCAGCACGGGACTTTACAATGAGCAGTTCTTC. It yields the protein CASSTGLYNEQFF.

The CDR3 bases are TGTGCCAGCAGTTACTCGGCAGGGCTTCAGCCCCAGCATTTT. As protein: CASSYSAGLQPQHF. The rearrangement joins TRBV6-5 to TRBJ1-5; D possibly corresponds to TRBD1 (5 bases). The germline V and J ends were trimmed by 0 bases and 6 bases, with 9 bases remaining between them. The length of the CDR3 is 14 residues. Germline V gene lookup returns CDR1 MNHEY and CDR2 SVGAGI.

This chain joins TRBV27 and TRBJ2-3; 11 positions agree with TRBD1. V gave up 0 bases and J gave up 5 bases; unmatched junction bases: 4. Germline-derived CDR1 and CDR2 are MNHEY and SMNVEV (reference sequence). The CDR3 runs 16 residues. CDR3 amino acids: CASSLSMGQGGDTQYF. CDR3 nucleotide sequence: TGTGCCAGCAGTTTATCGATGGGACAGGGGGGAGATACGCAGTATTTT.

The V and J genes are TRBV9 and TRBJ1-1; D is possibly TRBD1 (5 bases). The V end was cut by 4 bases, the J end by 3 bases, with 19 bases between. The CDR3 has 16 amino acids. CDR1 is SGDLS and CDR2 is YYNGEE in the germline V gene. CDR3: CASSPPSQGPDTEAFF. The CDR3 nucleotides are TGTGCCAGCAGCCCCCCTTCCCAGGGACCGGACACTGAAGCTTTCTTT.

This clone appeared a single time. The chain is built from TRBV27 and TRBJ2-2; D is possibly TRBD1 (6 bases). Germline CDR1 and CDR2: MNHEY and SMNVEV (reference sequence). The CDR3 spans 17 residues. V lost 1 base and J 3 bases, leaving 15 bases between the germline ends. Here the CDR3 reads CASSLWPGAVDTGELFF. For the CDR3, the DNA is TGTGCCAGCAGTTTATGGCCAGGGGCAGTGGACACCGGGGAGCTGTTTTTT.

The chain has TRBV7-9 and TRBJ2-7, with unresolved D. Trimming shortened V by 5 bases and J by 4 bases, and 6 bases separated the two germline ends. The CDR3 runs 11 residues. CDR1 SEHNR and CDR2 FQNEAQ come from the germline V gene (reference sequence). CDR3 in amino acids: CASSTVYEQYF. CDR3 coding DNA: TGTGCCAGCAGCACCGTATACGAGCAGTACTTC. Full variable domain (outside the CDR3, taken from reference TRBV7-9 and TRBJ2-7): DTGVSQNPRHKITKRGQNVTFRCDPISEHNRLYWYRQTLGQGPEFLTYFQNEAQLEKSRLLSDRFSAERPKGSFSTLEIQRTEQGDSAMYLCASSTVYEQYFGPGTRLTVT.

This clone is a singleton in its sample. The rearrangement links TRBV7-2 to TRBJ2-7, with 9 bases aligning to TRBD1. Germline lookup yields CDR1 SGHTA and CDR2 FQGNSA. CDR3 length equals 17 residues. Losses at the gene ends were 1 base for V and 4 bases for J; bases not matched to a gene: 11. CDR3 protein: CASSLDFNHRGLYEQYF. The CDR3 DNA is TGTGCCAGCAGCTTAGACTTCAATCACAGGGGGCTTTACGAGCAGTACTTC.

The chain links TRBV28 to TRBJ1-4; no reliable D call. The V end was cut by 4 bases, the J end by 5 bases, with 5 bases between. The CDR3 runs 12 residues. In germline, CDR1 is MDHEN, CDR2 SYDVKM. DNA for the CDR3: TGTGCCAGCAGTTCCAGAAATGAAAAACTGTTTTTT. This translates into CASSSRNEKLFF.

This clone was observed once. This chain connects TRBV5-4 to TRBJ2-2, with D possibly matching TRBD2 (5 bases). The V gene lost 9 bases and the J gene lost 4 bases, with 19 bases spanning the gap. The germline CDR1 and CDR2 sequences are SGHNT and YYREEE (reference sequence). The CDR3 has 15 amino acids. CDR3 loop: CATPPDGAGTGELFF. Written as DNA, the CDR3 is TGTGCCACACCCCCGGACGGCGCGGGCACCGGGGAGCTGTTTTTT.